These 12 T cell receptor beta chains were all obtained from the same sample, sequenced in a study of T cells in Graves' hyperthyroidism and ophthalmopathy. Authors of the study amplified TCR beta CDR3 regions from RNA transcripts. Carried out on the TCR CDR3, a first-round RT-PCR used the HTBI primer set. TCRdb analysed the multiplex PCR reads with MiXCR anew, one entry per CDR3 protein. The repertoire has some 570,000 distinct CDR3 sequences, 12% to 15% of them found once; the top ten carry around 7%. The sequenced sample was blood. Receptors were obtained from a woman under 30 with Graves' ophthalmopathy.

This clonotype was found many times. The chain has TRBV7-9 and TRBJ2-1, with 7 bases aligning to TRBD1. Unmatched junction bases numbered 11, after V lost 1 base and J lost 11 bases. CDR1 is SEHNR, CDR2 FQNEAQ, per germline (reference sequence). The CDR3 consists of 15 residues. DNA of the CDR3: TGTGCCAGCAGCTTAGGACAGGGAAGTCGGGTGCAGCAGTTCTTC. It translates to CASSLGQGSRVQQFF.

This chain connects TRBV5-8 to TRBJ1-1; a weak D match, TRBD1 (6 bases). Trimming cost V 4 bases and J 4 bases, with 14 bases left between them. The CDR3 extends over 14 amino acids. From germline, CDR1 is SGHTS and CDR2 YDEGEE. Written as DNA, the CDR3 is TGTGCCAGCAGCCAAACAGGGCCGAGCACTGAAGCTTTCTTT. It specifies CASSQTGPSTEAFF.

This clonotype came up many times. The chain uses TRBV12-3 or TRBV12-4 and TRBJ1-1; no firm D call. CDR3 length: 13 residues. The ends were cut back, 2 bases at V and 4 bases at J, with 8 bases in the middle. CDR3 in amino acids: CASSLSVLTEAFF. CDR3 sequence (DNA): TGTGCCAGCAGTTTATCCGTACTCACTGAAGCTTTCTTT.

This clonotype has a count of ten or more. CDR3 sequence (DNA): TGTGCCAGCACCCCCGTTGACAGGGGTGAAGAGACCCAGTACTTC. Encoded protein: CASTPVDRGEETQYF. The chain carries TRBV6-2 or TRBV6-3 and TRBJ2-5; 8 bases agree with TRBD1. The CDR3 runs to 15 residues. Germline V lookup: CDR1 MNHEY, CDR2 SVGEGT. The ends lost 7 bases at V and 3 bases at J; junction bases unmatched: 10.

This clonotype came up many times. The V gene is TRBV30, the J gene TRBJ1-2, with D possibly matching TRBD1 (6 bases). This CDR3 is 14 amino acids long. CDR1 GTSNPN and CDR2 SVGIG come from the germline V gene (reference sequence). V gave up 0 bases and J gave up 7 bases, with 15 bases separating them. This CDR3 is CAWSVVGGVGGYTF. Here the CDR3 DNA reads TGTGCCTGGAGTGTGGTGGGGGGCGTAGGTGGCTACACCTTC.

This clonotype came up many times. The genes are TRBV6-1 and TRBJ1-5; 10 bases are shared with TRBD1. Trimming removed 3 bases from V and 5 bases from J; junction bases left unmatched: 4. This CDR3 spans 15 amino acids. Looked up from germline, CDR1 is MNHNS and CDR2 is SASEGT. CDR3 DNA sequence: TGTGCCAGCAGTGATCAGGACAGGGGGTATCAGCCCCAGCATTTT. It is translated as CASSDQDRGYQPQHF.

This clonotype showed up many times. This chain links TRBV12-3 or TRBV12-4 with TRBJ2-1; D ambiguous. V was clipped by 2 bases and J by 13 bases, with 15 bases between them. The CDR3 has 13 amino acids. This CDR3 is CASSLTQVYVQFF. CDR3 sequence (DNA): TGTGCCAGCAGTTTAACCCAGGTGTACGTTCAGTTCTTC.

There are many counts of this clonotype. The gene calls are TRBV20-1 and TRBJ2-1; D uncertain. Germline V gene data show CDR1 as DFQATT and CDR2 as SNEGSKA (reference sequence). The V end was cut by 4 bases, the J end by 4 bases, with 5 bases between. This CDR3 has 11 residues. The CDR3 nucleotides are TGCAGTGCTACCCCTTACAATGAGCAGTTCTTC. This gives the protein CSATPYNEQFF.

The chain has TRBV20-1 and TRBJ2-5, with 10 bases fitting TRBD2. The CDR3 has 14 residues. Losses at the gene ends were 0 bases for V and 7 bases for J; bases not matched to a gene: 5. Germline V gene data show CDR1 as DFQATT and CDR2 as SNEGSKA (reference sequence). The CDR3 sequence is CSARDDSGRGTQYF. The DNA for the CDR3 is TGCAGTGCTAGAGATGACAGCGGGAGGGGGACCCAGTACTTC.

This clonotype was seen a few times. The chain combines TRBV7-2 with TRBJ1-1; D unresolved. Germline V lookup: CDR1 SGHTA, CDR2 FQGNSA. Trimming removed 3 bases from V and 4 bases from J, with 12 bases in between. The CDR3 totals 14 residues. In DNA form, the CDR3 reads TGTGCCAGCAGCTTGGTCGAGGAGGTCACTGAAGCTTTCTTT. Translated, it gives CASSLVEEVTEAFF. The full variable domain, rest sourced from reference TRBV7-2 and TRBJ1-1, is GAGVSQSPSNKVTEKGKDVELRCDPISGHTALYWYRQSLGQGLEFLIYFQGNSAPDKSGLPSDRFSAERTGGSVSTLTIQRTQQEDSAVYLCASSLVEEVTEAFFGQGTRLTVV.

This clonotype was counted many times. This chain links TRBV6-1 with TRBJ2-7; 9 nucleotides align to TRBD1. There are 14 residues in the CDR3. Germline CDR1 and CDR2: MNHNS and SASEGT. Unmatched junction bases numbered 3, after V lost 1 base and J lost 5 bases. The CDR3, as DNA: TGTGCCAGCAGTGAAGTGGACAGGGGAGACGAGCAGTACTTC. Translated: CASSEVDRGDEQYF.

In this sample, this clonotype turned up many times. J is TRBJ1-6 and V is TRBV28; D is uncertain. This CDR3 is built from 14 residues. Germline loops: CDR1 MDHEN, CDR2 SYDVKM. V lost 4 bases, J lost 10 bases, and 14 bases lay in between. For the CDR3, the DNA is TGTGCCAGCAGTTCGGGCAGGCTTGTATCACCCCTCCACTTT. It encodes CASSSGRLVSPLHF.